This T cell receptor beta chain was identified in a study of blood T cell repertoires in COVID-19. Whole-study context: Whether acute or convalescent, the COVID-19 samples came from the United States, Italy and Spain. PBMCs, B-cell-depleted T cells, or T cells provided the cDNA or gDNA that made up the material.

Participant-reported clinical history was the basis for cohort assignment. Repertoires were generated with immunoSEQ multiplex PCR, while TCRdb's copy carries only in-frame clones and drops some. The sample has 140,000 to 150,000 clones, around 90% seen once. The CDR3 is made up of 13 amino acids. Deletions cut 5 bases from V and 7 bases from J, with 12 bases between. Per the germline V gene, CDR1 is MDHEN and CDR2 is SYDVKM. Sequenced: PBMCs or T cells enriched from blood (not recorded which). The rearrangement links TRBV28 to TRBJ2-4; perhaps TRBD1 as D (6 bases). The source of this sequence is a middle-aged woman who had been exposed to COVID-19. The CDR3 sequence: CASSPEGVNIQYF. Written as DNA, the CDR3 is TGTGCCAGCAGTCCCGAGGGGGTTAACATTCAGTACTTC.